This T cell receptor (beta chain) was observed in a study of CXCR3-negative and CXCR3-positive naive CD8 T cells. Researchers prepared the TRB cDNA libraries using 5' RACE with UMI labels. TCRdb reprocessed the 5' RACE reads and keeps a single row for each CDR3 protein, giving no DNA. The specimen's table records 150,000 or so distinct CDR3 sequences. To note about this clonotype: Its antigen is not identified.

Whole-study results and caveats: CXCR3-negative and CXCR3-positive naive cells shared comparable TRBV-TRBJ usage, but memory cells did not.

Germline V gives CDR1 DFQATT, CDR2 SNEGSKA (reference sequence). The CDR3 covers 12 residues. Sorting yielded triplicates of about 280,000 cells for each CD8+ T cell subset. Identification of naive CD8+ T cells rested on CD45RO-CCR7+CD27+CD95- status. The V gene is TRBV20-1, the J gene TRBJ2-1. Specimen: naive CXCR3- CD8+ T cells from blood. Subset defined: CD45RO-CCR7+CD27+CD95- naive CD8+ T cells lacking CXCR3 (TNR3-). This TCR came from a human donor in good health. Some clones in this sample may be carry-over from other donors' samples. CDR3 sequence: CSARGSYNEQFF.